Each of the 2 T cell receptor beta chains below was sequenced from the same sample in a study of blood T cells in healthy people across ages. The second PCR ran about 6 to 11 cycles with a sample-barcoded 5' primer and J-beta primers. TCRdb re-derived calls from the 5' RACE reads in MiXCR, one entry per CDR3 protein. The sample includes 550,000 to 600,000 distinct CDR3 sequences, 27% of them seen just once. Input material: blood. These receptors all come from a woman aged 65 to 85 in good health.

The J gene is TRBJ1-1, the V gene TRBV27; D is unclear. Per the germline V gene, CDR1 is MNHEY and CDR2 is SMNVEV (reference sequence). V lost 6 bases to trimming and J lost 1 base, with 15 bases between them. The length of the CDR3 is 15 residues. CDR3: CASRSTGGGNTEAFF. The CDR3 coding sequence is TGTGCCAGCAGATCGACGGGAGGCGGGAACACTGAAGCTTTCTTT.

This chain links TRBV19 with TRBJ2-7, with D possibly being TRBD1 (6 bases). The CDR3 contains 11 residues. CDR1 and CDR2 (germline): LNHDA, SQIVND (reference sequence). The V and J ends lost 4 bases and 6 bases respectively, with 7 bases between them. The DNA for the CDR3 is TGTGCCAGTAGTAGCAGGGGCGAGCAGTACTTC. Translated, it gives CASSSRGEQYF.